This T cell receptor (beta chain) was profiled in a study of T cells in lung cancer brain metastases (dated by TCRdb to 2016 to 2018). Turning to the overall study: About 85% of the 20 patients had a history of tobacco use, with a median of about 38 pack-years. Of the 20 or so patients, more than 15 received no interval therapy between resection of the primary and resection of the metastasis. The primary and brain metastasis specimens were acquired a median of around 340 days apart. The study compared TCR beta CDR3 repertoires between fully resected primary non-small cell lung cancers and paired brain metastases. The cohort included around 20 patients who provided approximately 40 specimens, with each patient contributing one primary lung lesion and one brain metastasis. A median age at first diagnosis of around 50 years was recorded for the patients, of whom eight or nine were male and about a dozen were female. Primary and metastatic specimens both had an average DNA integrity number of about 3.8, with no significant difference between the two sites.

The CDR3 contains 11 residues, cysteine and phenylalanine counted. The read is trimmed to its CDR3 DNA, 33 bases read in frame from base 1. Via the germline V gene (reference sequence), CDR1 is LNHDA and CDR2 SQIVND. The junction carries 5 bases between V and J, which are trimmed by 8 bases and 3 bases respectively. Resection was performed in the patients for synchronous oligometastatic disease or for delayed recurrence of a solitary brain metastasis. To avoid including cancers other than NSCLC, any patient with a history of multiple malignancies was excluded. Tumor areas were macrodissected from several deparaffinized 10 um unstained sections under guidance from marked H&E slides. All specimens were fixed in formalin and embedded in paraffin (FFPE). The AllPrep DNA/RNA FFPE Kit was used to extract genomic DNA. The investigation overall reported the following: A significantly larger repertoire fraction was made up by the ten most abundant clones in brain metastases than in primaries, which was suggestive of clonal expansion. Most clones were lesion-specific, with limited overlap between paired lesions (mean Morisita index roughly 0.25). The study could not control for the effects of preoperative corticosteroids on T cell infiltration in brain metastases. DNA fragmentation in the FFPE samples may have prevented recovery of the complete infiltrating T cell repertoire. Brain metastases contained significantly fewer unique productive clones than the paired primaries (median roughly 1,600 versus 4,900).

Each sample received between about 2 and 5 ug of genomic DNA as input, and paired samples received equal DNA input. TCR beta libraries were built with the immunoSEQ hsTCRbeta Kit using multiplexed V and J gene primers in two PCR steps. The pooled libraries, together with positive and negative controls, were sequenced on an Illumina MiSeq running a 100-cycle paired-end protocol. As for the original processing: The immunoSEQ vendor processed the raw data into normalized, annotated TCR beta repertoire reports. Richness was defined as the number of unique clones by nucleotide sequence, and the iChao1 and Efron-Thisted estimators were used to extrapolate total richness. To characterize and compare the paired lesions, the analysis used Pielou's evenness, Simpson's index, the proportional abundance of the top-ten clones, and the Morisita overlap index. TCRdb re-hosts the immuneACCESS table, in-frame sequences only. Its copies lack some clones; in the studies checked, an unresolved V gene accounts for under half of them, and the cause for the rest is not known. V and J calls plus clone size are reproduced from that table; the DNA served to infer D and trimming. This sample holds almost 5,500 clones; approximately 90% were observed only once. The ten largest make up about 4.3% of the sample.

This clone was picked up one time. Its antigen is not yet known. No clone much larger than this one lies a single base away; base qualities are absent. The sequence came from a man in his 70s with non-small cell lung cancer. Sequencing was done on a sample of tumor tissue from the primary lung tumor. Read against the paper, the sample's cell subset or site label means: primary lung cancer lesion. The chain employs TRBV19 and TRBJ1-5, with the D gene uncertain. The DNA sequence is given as TGTGCCAGTGGATACAATCAGCCCCAGCATTTT. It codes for CASGYNQPQHF.